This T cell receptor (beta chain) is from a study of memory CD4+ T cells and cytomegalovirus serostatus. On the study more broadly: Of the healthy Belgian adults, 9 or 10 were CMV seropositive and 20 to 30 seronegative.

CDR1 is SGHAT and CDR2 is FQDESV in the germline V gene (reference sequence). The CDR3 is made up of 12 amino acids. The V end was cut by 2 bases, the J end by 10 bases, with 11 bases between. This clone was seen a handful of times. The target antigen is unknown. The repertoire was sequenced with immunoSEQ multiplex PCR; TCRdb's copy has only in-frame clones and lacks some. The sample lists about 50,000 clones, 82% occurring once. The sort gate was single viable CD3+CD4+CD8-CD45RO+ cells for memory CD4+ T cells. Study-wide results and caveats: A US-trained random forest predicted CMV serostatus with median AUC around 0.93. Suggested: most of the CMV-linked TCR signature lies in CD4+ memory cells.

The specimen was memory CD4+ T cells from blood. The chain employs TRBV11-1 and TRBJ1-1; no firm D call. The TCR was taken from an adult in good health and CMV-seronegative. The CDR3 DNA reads TGTGCCAGCAGCTTAATAGGTAATACAGCTTTCTTT. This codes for CASSLIGNTAFF.